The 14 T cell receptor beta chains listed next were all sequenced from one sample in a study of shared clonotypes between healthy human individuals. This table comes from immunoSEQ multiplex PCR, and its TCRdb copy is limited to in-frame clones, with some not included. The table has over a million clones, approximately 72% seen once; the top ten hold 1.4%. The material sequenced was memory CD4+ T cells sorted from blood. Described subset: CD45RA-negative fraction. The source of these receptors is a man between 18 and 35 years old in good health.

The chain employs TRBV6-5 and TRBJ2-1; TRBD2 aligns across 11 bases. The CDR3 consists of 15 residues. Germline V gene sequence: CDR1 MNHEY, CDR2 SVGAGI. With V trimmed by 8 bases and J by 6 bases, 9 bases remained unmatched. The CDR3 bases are TGTGCCAGCTACCTCGGTAGCGGGAGGGCCAATGAGCAGTTCTTC. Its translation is CASYLGSGRANEQFF.

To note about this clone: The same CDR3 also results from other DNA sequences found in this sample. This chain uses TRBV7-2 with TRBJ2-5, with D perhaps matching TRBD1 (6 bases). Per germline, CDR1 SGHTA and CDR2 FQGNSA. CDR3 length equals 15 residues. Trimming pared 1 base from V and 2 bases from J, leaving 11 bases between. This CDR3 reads CASSLGGTRQETQYF. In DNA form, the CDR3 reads TGTGCCAGCAGCTTAGGTGGGACACGACAAGAGACCCAGTACTTC.

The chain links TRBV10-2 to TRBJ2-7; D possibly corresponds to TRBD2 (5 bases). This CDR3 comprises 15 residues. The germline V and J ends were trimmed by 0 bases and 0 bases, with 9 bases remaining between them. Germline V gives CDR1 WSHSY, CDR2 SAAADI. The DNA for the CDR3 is TGCGCCAGCAGTGAGTCGACTACTACCTCCTACGAGCAGTACTTC. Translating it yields CASSESTTTSYEQYF.

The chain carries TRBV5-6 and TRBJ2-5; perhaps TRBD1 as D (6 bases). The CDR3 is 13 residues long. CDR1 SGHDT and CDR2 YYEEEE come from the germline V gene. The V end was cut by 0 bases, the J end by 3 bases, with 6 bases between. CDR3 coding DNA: TGTGCCAGCAGCTTGGACAGGGAAGAGACCCAGTACTTC. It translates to CASSLDREETQYF.

In DNA form, the CDR3 reads TGTGCCACCAGCAGAGATTATACGTTGGGCTATGGCTACACCTTC. As protein: CATSRDYTLGYGYTF. The rearrangement uses TRBV15 and TRBJ1-2; D unresolved. This CDR3 region has 15 residues. Per the germline V gene, CDR1 is LNHNV and CDR2 is YYDKDF (reference sequence). V was shortened by 0 bases and J by 4 bases, with 12 bases between the two germline ends. Together with reference TRBV15 and TRBJ1-2, the CDR3 gives the full variable domain: DAMVIQNPRYQVTQFGKPVTLSCSQTLNHNVMYWYQQKSSQAPKLLFHYYDKDFNNEADTPDNFQSRRPNTSFCFLDIRSPGLGDTAMYLCATSRDYTLGYGYTFGSGTRLTVV.

The DNA for the CDR3 is TGTGCCACCTCGATTCTAGCAGGCGAGACCCAGTACTTC. Its protein is CATSILAGETQYF. The rearrangement uses TRBV19 and TRBJ2-5; D may be TRBD2 (5 bases). CDR3 length equals 13 residues. The germline gives CDR1 LNHDA, CDR2 SQIVND (reference sequence). Trimming removed 10 bases at V and 5 bases at J, with 17 bases between.

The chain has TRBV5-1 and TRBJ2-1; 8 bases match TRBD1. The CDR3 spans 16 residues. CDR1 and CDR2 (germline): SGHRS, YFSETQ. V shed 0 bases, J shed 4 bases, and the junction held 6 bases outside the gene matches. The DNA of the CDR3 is TGCGCCAGCAGCTTGGACAGGGGGAGTATATACAATGAGCAGTTCTTC. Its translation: CASSLDRGSIYNEQFF.

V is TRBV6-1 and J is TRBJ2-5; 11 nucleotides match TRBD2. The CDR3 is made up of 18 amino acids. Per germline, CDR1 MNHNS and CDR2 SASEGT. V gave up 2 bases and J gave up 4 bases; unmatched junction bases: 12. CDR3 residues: CASSEFGPTSGKRETQYF. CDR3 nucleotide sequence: TGTGCCAGCAGTGAATTCGGGCCGACTAGCGGGAAGCGAGAGACCCAGTACTTC.

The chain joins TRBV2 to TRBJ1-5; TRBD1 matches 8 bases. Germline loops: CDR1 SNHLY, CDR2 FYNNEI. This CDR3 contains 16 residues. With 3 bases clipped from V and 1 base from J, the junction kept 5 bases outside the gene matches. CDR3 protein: CASSDRGPRSNQPQHF. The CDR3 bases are TGTGCCAGCAGTGACAGGGGGCCACGGAGCAATCAGCCCCAGCATTTT.

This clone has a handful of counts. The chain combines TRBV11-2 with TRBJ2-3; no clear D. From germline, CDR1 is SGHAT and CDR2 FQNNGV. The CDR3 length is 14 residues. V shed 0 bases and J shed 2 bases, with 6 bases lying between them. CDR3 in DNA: TGTGCCAGCAGCTTAGATGGGTACACAGATACGCAGTATTTT. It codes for CASSLDGYTDTQYF.

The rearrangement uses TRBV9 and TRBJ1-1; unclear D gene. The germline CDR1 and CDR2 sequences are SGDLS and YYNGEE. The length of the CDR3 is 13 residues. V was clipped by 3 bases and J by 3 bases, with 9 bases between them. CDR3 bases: TGTGCCAGCAGCGCCGGGGTCTACACTGAAGCTTTCTTT. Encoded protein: CASSAGVYTEAFF.

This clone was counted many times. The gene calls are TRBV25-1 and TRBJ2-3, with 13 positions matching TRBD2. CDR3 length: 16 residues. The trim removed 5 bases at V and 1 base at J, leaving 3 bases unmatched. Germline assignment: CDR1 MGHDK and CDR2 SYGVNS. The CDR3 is CASSSGLAGRTDTQYF. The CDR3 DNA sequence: TGTGCCAGCAGTTCGGGACTAGCGGGACGCACAGATACGCAGTATTTT. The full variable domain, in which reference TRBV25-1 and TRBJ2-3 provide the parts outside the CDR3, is EADIYQTPRYLVIGTGKKITLECSQTMGHDKMYWYQQDPGMELHLIHYSYGVNSTEKGDLSSESTVSRIRTEHFPLTLESARPSHTSQYLCASSSGLAGRTDTQYFGPGTRLTVL.

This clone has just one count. Here the CDR3 DNA reads TGTGCCAGCAAGGACAGAGTAGGCGAGCAGTACTTC. Its translation is CASKDRVGEQYF. The chain has TRBV27 and TRBJ2-7; the D gene is possibly TRBD1 (6 bases). CDR3 size: 12 residues. The V gene's germline CDR1 is MNHEY and CDR2 SMNVEV (reference sequence). Trimming took off 7 bases at V and 6 bases at J, with 13 bases between the two ends.

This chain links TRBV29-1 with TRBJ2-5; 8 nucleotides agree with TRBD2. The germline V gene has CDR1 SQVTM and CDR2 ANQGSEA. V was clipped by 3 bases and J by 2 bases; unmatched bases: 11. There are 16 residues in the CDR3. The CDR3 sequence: CSVEGLGSGGQETQYF. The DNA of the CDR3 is TGCAGCGTTGAGGGCCTGGGGAGCGGGGGACAAGAGACCCAGTACTTC.